These 17 T cell receptor beta chains were sequenced from one sample in a study of blood T cell repertoires in COVID-19. TCRdb's copy holds only in-frame clones and misses some; the assay was immunoSEQ multiplex PCR. The table has 300,000 to 450,000 clones, roughly 90% seen once. Specimen: peripheral blood. The receptor set was obtained from a woman aged 30 to 39 with COVID-19, enrolled during active disease.

The count of this clone is one. The rearrangement joins TRBV7-9 to TRBJ2-7, with TRBD2 as a possible D gene (5 bases). The ends were cut back, 1 base at V and 1 base at J, with 14 bases in the middle. The CDR3 is 16 residues long. CDR1 is SEHNR, CDR2 FQNEAQ, per germline (reference sequence). The CDR3 nucleotides read TGTGCCAGCAGCTTAGATAACAGTGAGCGGTCCTACGAGCAGTACTTC. Its translation is CASSLDNSERSYEQYF. The whole variable domain, remainder taken from reference TRBV7-9 and TRBJ2-7, is DTGVSQNPRHKITKRGQNVTFRCDPISEHNRLYWYRQTLGQGPEFLTYFQNEAQLEKSRLLSDRFSAERPKGSFSTLEIQRTEQGDSAMYLCASSLDNSERSYEQYFGPGTRLTVT.

The CDR3 reads CASSYSEGGAGNTIYF. In DNA, the CDR3 is TGTGCCAGCAGTTACTCAGAAGGGGGGGCTGGAAACACCATATATTTT. The chain uses TRBV6-5 and TRBJ1-3; weak D call: TRBD1 (6 bases). Germline assignment: CDR1 MNHEY and CDR2 SVGAGI. V was clipped by 0 bases and J by 2 bases, with 11 bases between them. The CDR3 extends over 16 amino acids.

This clone showed up just a few times. J is TRBJ2-7 and V is TRBV3-1 (or the pseudogene TRBV3-2); D perhaps matches TRBD2 (6 bases). CDR1 is LGHDT and CDR2 is YNNKEL in the germline V gene (reference sequence). V lost 4 bases and J lost 3, with 19 bases in between. The CDR3 has 16 residues. The CDR3 bases are TGTGCCAGCAGCCCCCTGACCTGGGACTCAAACTACGAGCAGTACTTC. Its translation: CASSPLTWDSNYEQYF.

The rearrangement links TRBV6-2 or TRBV6-3 to TRBJ1-5; 7 bases are a match to TRBD1. Trimming at V came to 5 bases and at J to 1 base, leaving 5 bases not matched to a gene. CDR1 is MNHEY and CDR2 is SVGEGT in the germline V gene. The CDR3 has 15 residues. In DNA form, the CDR3 reads TGTGCCAGCAGTACAGGGGCCTTGAGCAATCAGCCCCAGCATTTT. Protein: CASSTGALSNQPQHF.

This clone was seen a few times. V is TRBV5-5 and J is TRBJ1-5; D remains unclear. The CDR3 totals 16 residues. Germline V gene sequence: CDR1 SGHKS, CDR2 YYEKEE (reference sequence). V was trimmed by 3 bases and J by 0 bases, leaving 13 bases between them. In DNA, the CDR3 is TGTGCCAGCAGCTCCGTGCCAGAAAATAGCAATCAGCCCCAGCATTTT. Encoded protein: CASSSVPENSNQPQHF. Combining the CDR3 with reference TRBV5-5 and TRBJ1-5 gives the whole variable domain DAGVTQSPTHLIKTRGQQVTLRCSPISGHKSVSWYQQVLGQGPQFIFQYYEKEERGRGNFPDRFSARQFPNYSSELNVNALLLGDSALYLCASSSVPENSNQPQHFGDGTRLSIL.

The chain employs TRBV5-4 and TRBJ2-5; D might be TRBD1 (6 bases). The ends were cut back, 1 base at V and 2 bases at J, with 9 bases in the middle. The germline V gene has CDR1 SGHNT and CDR2 YYREEE (reference sequence). The length of the CDR3 is 14 residues. The CDR3 region has the DNA TGTGCCAGCAGCTTGATAGGGGGACAAGAGACCCAGTACTTC. Protein product: CASSLIGGQETQYF.

DNA for the CDR3: TGTGCCAGCAGCGTAGAGACAGGGGCACTGGGCGGGGAGCTGTTTTTT. Amino acids: CASSVETGALGGELFF. The chain joins TRBV9 to TRBJ2-2; TRBD1 agrees at 8 bases. CDR3 size: 16 residues. CDR1 is SGDLS and CDR2 is YYNGEE in the germline V gene. The ends lost 0 bases at V and 7 bases at J; junction bases unmatched: 8.

The genes are TRBV2 and TRBJ1-1; 8 bases align to TRBD1. Trimming at V came to 7 bases and at J to 6 bases, leaving 10 bases not matched to a gene. This CDR3 has 14 amino acids. The germline gives CDR1 SNHLY, CDR2 FYNNEI. The chain's CDR3 is CASNPGTGGSEAFF. The CDR3 DNA reads as TGTGCCAGCAATCCCGGGACAGGAGGTTCTGAAGCTTTCTTT.

The gene calls are TRBV19 and TRBJ1-1; maybe TRBD1 (5 bases). This CDR3 is built from 14 residues. Germline V gives CDR1 LNHDA, CDR2 SQIVND (reference sequence). The V end was cut by 7 bases, the J end by 2 bases, with 14 bases between. CDR3 protein: CASTRTRSNTEAFF. Written as DNA, the CDR3 is TGTGCCAGTACCCGGACACGATCAAACACTGAAGCTTTCTTT.

This clone was picked up one time. This chain uses TRBV4-3 with TRBJ2-3; 13 bases fit TRBD2. The CDR3 totals 15 residues. J lost 7 bases, V lost 0 bases, and 1 base had no gene match. Per germline, CDR1 LGHNA and CDR2 YSLEER. CDR3 in amino acids: CASSQETSGRYTQYF. The CDR3 bases are TGCGCCAGCAGCCAAGAGACTAGCGGGAGGTATACGCAGTATTTT.

The chain has TRBV14 and TRBJ1-2; D possibly corresponds to TRBD1 (6 bases). Germline V lookup: CDR1 SGHDN, CDR2 FVKESK. This CDR3 is 13 amino acids long. The germline V and J ends were trimmed by 4 bases and 8 bases, with 14 bases remaining between them. The CDR3 sequence is CASSPRTDGGYTF. The DNA for the CDR3 is TGTGCCAGCAGCCCCAGGACAGACGGCGGCTACACCTTC. The full variable domain, with the rest looked up from reference TRBV14 and TRBJ1-2, is EAGVTQFPSHSVIEKGQTVTLRCDPISGHDNLYWYRRVMGKEIKFLLHFVKESKQDESGMPNNRFLAERTGGTYSTLKVQPAELEDSGVYFCASSPRTDGGYTFGSGTRLTVV.

Written as DNA, the CDR3 is TGTGCCAGCAGCTTGTTCGGGGGGCTACGAGTGAACACTGAAGCTTTCTTT. Protein sequence: CASSLFGGLRVNTEAFF. The chain combines TRBV5-8 with TRBJ1-1, with D possibly being TRBD1 (6 bases). The CDR3 sequence is 17 residues long. Germline assignment: CDR1 SGHTS and CDR2 YDEGEE. V lost 1 base, J lost 0 bases, and 16 bases lay in between.

The chain joins TRBV28 to TRBJ2-4; 8 bases align to TRBD2. The CDR3 loop spans 19 amino acids. The germline gives CDR1 MDHEN, CDR2 SYDVKM. V shed 2 bases, J shed 3 bases, and the junction held 15 bases outside the gene matches. CDR3 in DNA: TGTGCCAGCAGTTTAAGAACTCATCGACCCGGGACTAGCAAAAACATTCAGTACTTC. As protein: CASSLRTHRPGTSKNIQYF.

The chain is built from TRBV5-6 and TRBJ1-1; 8 positions agree with TRBD1. The CDR3 contains 12 residues. V shed 4 bases and J 8 bases; nucleotides not matched to a gene: 4. The germline V gene has CDR1 SGHDT and CDR2 YYEEEE. The CDR3 DNA reads as TGTGCCAGCAGCGCGGACAGGGACGAAGCTTTCTTT. This encodes CASSADRDEAFF.

CDR3: CASSRQGEGAGEKLFF. CDR3 DNA sequence: TGTGCCAGCAGTCGACAGGGGGAAGGAGCGGGTGAAAAACTGTTTTTT. The chain joins TRBV2 to TRBJ1-4, with 9 bases that match TRBD1. CDR1 is SNHLY and CDR2 is FYNNEI in the germline V gene. The CDR3 covers 16 residues. V dropped 5 bases and J dropped 7; count of bases not matched to a gene: 11.

The V and J genes are TRBV10-2 and TRBJ2-3; D may be TRBD1 (7 bases). This CDR3 has 16 residues. Germline CDR1 WSHSY, CDR2 SAAADI. Trimming took 5 bases from V and 1 from J, leaving 16 bases between them. CDR3: CASSRQGPGGTDTQYF. The CDR3 DNA reads TGCGCCAGCAGTCGACAGGGCCCGGGGGGCACAGATACGCAGTATTTT.

The chain has TRBV7-8 and TRBJ2-3, with a tentative D call TRBD2 (5 bases). CDR1 SGHVS and CDR2 FQNEAQ come from the germline V gene. The V and J ends lost 3 bases and 7 bases respectively, with 23 bases between them. The CDR3 is made up of 17 amino acids. CDR3: CASSFPMSADLPYTQYF. The CDR3 DNA reads TGTGCCAGCAGCTTCCCGATGTCAGCGGACCTACCTTATACGCAGTATTTT.